This T cell receptor beta chain appears in the sequencing data of a study of blood T cell repertoires in COVID-19. There are a few counts of this clone. Its ends do not fully match the called genes, so a read error is possible. Per the authors' pipeline: By means of reference gene primer amplification, nucleated cell counts were estimated. Clones were read by immunoSEQ multiplex PCR, and TCRdb kept only the in-frame ones, dropping some. Clone size and V and J calls were adopted from that table, with D and trimming inferred from the DNA. Of tens of thousands of clones listed, almost 90% are singletons. This CDR3 contains 13 residues. Germline assignment: CDR1 SNHLY and CDR2 FYNNEI.

Sequencing was carried out using peripheral blood. The source of this sequence is a woman aged 80 or older with acute or convalescent COVID-19. The gene calls are TRBV2 and TRBJ1-2; TRBD1 agrees at 7 bases. CDR3 protein: CASREGGPYGYTF. CDR3 in DNA: TGTGCCAGCAGGGAAGGGGGCCCCTATGGCTACACCTTC.